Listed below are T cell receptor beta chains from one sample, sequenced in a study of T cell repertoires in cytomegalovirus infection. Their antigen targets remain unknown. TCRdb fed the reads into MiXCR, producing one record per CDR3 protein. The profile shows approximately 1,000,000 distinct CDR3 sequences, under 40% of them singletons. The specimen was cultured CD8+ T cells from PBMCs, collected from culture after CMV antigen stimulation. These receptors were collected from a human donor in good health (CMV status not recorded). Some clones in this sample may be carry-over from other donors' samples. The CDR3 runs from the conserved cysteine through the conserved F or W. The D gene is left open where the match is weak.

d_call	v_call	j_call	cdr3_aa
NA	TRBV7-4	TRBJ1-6	CASSLAHGNSPLHF
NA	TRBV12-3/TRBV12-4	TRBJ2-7	CASSFDPGEQYF
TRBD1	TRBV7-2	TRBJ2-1	CASSFFTGGFNEQFF
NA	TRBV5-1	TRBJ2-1	CASSRAGQPNSYNEQFF
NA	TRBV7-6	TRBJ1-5	CASSIGGPRQPQHF
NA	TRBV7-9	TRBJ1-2	CASSPASAFRGYTF
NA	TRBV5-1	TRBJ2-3	CATYRPTDTQYF
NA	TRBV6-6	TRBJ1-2	CASSYSKQKFSKLGVEYGYTF
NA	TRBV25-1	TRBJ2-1	CASSEYFNTFSYNEQFF
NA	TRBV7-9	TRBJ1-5	CASSFIGDLNQPQHF
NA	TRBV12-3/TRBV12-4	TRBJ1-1	CANSLRGDTEAFF
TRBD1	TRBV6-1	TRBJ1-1	CASSYGQGAAKNTEAFF
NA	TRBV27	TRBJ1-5	CASSLSIYQPQHF
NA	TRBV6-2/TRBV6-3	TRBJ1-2	CASSYGFLDGYTF
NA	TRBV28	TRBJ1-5	CASSLLSGTQPQHF
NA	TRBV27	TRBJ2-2	CASTPYLNTGELFF
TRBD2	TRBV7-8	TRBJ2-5	CASSLDRLAAKTQYF
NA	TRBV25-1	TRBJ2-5	CASTRGLRGRETQYF
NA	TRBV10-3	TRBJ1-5	CAISDHDQNNQPQHF
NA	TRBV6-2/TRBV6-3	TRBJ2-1	CASTVHGLYNEQFF
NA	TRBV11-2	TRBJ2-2	CASSPPPFGAGELFF
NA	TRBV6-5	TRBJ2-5	CASSSGDPRETQYF